The TCR beta chain under discussion was sequenced for a study of blood T cell repertoires in COVID-19. Study-wide background: Donors in the United States, Italy and Spain gave samples during acute or convalescent COVID-19.

Germline V lookup: CDR1 SGHVS, CDR2 FQNEAQ. This CDR3 region has 14 residues. The germline V and J ends were trimmed by 0 bases and 6 bases, with 11 bases remaining between them. The age range of participants was roughly 18 to 90 years, with residence in about two dozen US areas. Cohort assignment relied on participant-reported clinical history. Sequencing was performed with immunoSEQ multiplex PCR; in TCRdb, only in-frame clones are kept and a portion is missing. The data show a few hundred thousand clones, approximately 90% seen once. This rearrangement joins TRBV7-8 to TRBJ1-1, with D possibly TRBD1 on 5 matching bases. Specimen: PBMCs or T cells enriched from blood (not recorded which). This TCR came from a man aged 30 to 39 who had recovered from COVID-19. CDR3 sequence (DNA): TGTGCCAGCAGCTTAGCGACAGAGCGGGCTGAAGCTTTCTTT. Protein: CASSLATERAEAFF. The complete variable domain, with remaining parts taken from reference TRBV7-8 and TRBJ1-1, reads GAGVSQSPRYKVAKRGQDVALRCDPISGHVSLFWYQQALGQGPEFLTYFQNEAQLDKSGLPSDRFFAERPEGSVSTLKIQRTQQEDSAVYLCASSLATERAEAFFGQGTRLTVV.